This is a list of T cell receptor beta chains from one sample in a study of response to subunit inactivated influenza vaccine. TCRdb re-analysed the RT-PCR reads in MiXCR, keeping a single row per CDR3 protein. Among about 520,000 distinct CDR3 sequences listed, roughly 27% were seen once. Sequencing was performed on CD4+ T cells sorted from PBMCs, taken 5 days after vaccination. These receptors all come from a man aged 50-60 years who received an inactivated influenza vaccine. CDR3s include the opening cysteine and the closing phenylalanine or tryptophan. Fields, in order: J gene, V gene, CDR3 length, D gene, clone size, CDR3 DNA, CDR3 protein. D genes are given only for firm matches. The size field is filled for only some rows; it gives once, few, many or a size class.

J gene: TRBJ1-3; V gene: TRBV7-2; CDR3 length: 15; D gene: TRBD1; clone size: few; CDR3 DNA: TGTGCCAGCAGCTTAGACAGGGGGCCTGGAAACACCATATATTTT; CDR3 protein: CASSLDRGPGNTIYF
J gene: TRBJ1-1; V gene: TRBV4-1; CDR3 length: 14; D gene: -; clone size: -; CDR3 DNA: TGCGCCAGCAGCCAAAACCTTGGACGGACTGAAGCTTTCTTT; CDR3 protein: CASSQNLGRTEAFF
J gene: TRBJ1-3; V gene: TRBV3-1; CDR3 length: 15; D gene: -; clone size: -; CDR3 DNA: TGTGCCTGCACCCATGGCCCCGGGACGCAAAACACCATATATTTT; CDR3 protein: CACTHGPGTQNTIYF
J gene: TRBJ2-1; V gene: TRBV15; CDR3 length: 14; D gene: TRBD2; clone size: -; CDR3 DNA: TGTGCCACCAGGGGCGGGAGGGCCAAGAATGAGCAGTTCTTC; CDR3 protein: CATRGGRAKNEQFF
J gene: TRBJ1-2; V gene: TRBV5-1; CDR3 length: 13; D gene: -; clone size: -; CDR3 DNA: TGCGCCAGCAGCCCGAGTGAGCATTATGGCTACACCTTC; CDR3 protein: CASSPSEHYGYTF
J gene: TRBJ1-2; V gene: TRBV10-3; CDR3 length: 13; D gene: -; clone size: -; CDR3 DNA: TGTGCCATCAGTGAGTCGTATAGCTATGGCTACACCTTC; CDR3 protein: CAISESYSYGYTF
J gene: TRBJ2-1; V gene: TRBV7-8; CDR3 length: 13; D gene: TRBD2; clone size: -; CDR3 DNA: TGTGCCAGCAGCCTTAGCGGGAGAAATGAGCAGTTCTTC; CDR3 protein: CASSLSGRNEQFF
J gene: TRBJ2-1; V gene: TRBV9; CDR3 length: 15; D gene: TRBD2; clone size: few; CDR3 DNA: TGTGCCAGCAGCGTAGACCTAGCGGGGTACAATGAGCAGTTCTTC; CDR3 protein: CASSVDLAGYNEQFF
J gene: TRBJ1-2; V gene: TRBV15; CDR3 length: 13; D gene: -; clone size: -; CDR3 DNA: TGTGCCACCAGCAGAGACACCTACTATGGCTACACCTTC; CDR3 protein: CATSRDTYYGYTF
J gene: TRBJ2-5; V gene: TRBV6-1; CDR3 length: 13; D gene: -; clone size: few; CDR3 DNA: TGTGCCGGATCCGGGGCAACAAATCCACTCCAGTACTTC; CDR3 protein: CAGSGATNPLQYF
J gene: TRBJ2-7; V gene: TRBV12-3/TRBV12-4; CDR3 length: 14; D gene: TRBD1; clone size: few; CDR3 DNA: TGTGCCAGCAGTTTAGCCGGACAGGTCTACGAGCAGTACTTC; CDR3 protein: CASSLAGQVYEQYF
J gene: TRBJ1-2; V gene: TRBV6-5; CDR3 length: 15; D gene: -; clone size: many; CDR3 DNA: TGTGCCAGCAGTTACCGGCAGGGCGGAAACTATGGCTACACCTTC; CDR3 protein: CASSYRQGGNYGYTF
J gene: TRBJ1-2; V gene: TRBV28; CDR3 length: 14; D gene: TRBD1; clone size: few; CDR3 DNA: TGTGCCAGCAGTTTCGGGACAGGGGTTCTCGGCTACACCTTC; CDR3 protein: CASSFGTGVLGYTF
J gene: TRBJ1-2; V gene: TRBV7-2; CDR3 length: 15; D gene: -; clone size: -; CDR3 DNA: TGTGCCAGCAGCTTCCAACAGGCATACACCTATGGCTACACCTTC; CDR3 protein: CASSFQQAYTYGYTF
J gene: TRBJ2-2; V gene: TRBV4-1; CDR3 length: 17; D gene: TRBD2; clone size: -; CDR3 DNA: TGCGCCAGCAGCCCATACATAGCGGGAGACCCCACCGGGGAGCTGTTTTTT; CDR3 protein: CASSPYIAGDPTGELFF
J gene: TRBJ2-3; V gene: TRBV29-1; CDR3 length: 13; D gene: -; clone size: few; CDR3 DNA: TGCAGCGTTTTTCGGACAGTCCGTGATACGCAGTATTTT; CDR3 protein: CSVFRTVRDTQYF
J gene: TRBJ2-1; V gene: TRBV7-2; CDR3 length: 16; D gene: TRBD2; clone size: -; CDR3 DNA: TGTGCCAGCAGCTTGGCGACTAGCGGGAGCTTCAATGAGCAGTTCTTC; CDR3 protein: CASSLATSGSFNEQFF
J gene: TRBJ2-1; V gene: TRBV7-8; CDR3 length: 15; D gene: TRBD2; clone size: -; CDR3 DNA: TGTGCCAGCAGCTTTAGGGCTAGCGGGAAAAATGAGCAGTTCTTC; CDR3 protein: CASSFRASGKNEQFF
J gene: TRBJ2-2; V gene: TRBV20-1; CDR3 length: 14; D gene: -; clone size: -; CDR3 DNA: TGCAGTGGTCGATCCCATACAACGGCCGGGGAGCTGTTTTTT; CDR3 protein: CSGRSHTTAGELFF
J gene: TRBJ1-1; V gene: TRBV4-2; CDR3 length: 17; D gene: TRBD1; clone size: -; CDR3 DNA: TGTGCCAGCAGCCAATCTCCCTGGGACAGTGTGAACACTGAAGCTTTCTTT; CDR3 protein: CASSQSPWDSVNTEAFF
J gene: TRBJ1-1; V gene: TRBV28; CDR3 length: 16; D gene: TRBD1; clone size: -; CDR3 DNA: TGTGCCAGCAGCTATTACGCGGGACAGGGGAGGCCTGAAGCTTTCTTT; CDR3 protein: CASSYYAGQGRPEAFF
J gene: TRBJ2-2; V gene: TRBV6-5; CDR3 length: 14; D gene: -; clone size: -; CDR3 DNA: TGTGCCAGCAGTTACAGCCCCTACACCGGGGAGCTGTTTTTT; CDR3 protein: CASSYSPYTGELFF
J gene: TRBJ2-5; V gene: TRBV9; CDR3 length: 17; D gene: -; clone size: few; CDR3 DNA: TGTGCCAGCAGCGTAGGTTATTTGGCGAGGTCCAAAGAGACCCAGTACTTC; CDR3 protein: CASSVGYLARSKETQYF
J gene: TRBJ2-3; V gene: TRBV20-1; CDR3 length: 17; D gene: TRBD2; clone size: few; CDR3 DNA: TGCAGTGCTAGAGGGGGTGGGAGCGGGGGAGACACAGATACGCAGTATTTT; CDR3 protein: CSARGGGSGGDTDTQYF